This is a list of T cell receptor beta chains from one sample in a study of OX40 agonist ivuxolimab in advanced cancers. The protocol was immunoSEQ multiplex PCR, while the TCRdb copy is restricted to in-frame clones and leaves out a portion. The data contain under 85,000 clones, 93% of them singletons. Sequences were derived from CD4+ or CD8+ T cells sorted from blood, sampled in a trial of the OX40 agonist ivuxolimab. The source is an adult with an advanced solid tumor such as melanoma, head and neck, liver or kidney cancer. Each CDR3 is given with its conserved first and last residue. Each record gives: V gene, J gene, CDR3 protein.

>TRBV29-1|TRBJ2-3
CSVGGLVLAGTSTDTQYF
>TRBV4-1|TRBJ2-5
CASSQAPDRAQETQYF
>TRBV19|TRBJ1-2
CASLHPNYGYTF
>TRBV10-1|TRBJ2-1
CASSEIQGYEQFF
>TRBV19|TRBJ1-2
CASLLSGGASYGYTF
>TRBV2|TRBJ1-2
CASSEWGSNYGYTF
>TRBV5-6|TRBJ2-7
CASSIYSDSYEQYF
>TRBV9|TRBJ2-3
CASSAPLAGAPTDTQYF
>TRBV9|TRBJ1-1
CASSVDTGYTEAFF
>TRBV7-8|TRBJ1-1
CASSLAWGLDTEAFF
>TRBV6-1|TRBJ2-4
CSTGADGIQYF
>TRBV4-1|TRBJ2-1
CASSPGQGNEQFF